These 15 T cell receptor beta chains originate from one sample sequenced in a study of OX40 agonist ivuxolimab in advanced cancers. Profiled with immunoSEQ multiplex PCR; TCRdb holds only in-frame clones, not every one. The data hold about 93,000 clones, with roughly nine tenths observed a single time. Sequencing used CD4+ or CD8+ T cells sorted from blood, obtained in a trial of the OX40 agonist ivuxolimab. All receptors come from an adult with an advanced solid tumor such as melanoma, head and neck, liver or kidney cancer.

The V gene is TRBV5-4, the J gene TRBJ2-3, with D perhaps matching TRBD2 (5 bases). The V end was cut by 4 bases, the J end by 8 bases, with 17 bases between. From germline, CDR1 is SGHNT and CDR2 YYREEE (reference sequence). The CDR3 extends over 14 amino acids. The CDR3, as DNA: TGTGCCAGCAGCCAAGGGAGTGCGGTCGCTACGCAGTATTTT. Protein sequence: CASSQGSAVATQYF.

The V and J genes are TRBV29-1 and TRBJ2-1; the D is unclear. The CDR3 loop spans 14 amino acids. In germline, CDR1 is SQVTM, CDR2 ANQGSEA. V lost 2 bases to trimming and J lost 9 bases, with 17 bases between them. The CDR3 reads CSVESRGVGGEQFF. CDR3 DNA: TGCAGCGTTGAATCTCGAGGAGTTGGTGGTGAGCAGTTCTTC.

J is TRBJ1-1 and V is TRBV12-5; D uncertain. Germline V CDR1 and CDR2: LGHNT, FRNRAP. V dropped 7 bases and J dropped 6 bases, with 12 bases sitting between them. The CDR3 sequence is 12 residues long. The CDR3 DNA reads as TGTGCTAGTGCCGCCGTAGGATCTGAAGCTTTCTTT. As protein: CASAAVGSEAFF.

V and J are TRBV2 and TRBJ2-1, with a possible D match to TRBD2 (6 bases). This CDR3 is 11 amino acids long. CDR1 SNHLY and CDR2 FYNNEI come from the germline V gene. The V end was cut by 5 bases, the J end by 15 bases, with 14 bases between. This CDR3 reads CASSLLANAFF. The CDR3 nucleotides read TGTGCCAGCAGTTTACTAGCCAACGCGTTCTTC.

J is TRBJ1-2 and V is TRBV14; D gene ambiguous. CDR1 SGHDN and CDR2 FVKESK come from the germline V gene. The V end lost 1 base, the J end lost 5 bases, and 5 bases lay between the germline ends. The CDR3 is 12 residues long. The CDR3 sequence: CASSQADYGYTF. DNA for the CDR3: TGTGCCAGCAGCCAAGCTGATTATGGCTACACCTTC.

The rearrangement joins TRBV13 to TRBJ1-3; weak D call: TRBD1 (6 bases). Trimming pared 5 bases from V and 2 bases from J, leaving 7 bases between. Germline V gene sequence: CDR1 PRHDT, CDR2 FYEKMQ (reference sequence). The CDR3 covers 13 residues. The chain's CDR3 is CASSHRAGNTIYF. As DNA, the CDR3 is TGTGCCAGCAGCCACAGGGCTGGAAACACCATATATTTT.

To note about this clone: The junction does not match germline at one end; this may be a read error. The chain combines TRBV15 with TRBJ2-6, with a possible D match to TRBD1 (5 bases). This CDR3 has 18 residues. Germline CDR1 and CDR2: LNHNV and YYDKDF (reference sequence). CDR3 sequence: CATSSYRTRSSEANVLTF. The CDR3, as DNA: TGTGCCACCAGCAGTTATCGGACACGTTCTTCTGAGGCCAACGTCCTGACTTTC.

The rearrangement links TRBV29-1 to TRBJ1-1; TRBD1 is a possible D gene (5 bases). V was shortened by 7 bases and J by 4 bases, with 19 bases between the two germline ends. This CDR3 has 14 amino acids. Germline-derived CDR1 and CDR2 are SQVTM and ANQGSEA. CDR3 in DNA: TGCAGCGCGAGGACCGGGGTTGGGGGCACTGAAGCTTTCTTT. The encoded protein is CSARTGVGGTEAFF. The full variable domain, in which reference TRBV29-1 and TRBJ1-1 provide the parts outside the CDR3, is SAVISQKPSRDICQRGTSLTIQCQVDSQVTMMFWYRQQPGQSLTLIATANQGSEATYESGFVIDKFPISRPNLTFSTLTVSNMSPEDSSIYLCSARTGVGGTEAFFGQGTRLTVV.

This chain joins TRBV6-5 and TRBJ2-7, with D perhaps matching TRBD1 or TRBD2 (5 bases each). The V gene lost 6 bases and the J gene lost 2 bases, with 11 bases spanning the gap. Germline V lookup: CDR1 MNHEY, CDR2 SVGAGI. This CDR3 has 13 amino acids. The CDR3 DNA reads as TGTGCCAGCAGCCGGGACGGCCCCTACGAGCAGTACTTC. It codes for CASSRDGPYEQYF.

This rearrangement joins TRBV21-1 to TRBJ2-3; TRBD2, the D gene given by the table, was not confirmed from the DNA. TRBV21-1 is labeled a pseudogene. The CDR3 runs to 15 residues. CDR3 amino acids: CASSPPGLAFYTQYF. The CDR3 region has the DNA TGTGCCAGCAGTCCCCCTGGACTAGCTTTTTATACGCAGTATTTT.

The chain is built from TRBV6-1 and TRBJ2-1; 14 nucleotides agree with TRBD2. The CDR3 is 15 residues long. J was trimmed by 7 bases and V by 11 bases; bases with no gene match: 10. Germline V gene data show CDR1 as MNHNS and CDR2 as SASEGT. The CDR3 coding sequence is TGTGCCGGCGGCGGACTAGCGGGAGGTCGGAATGAGCAGTTCTTC. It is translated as CAGGGLAGGRNEQFF.

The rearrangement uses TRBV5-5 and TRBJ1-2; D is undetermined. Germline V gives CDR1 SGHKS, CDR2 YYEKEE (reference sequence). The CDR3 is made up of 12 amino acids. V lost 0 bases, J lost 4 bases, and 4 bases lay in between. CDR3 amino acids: CASSLGGYGYTF. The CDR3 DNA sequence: TGTGCCAGCAGCTTGGGCGGCTATGGCTACACCTTC. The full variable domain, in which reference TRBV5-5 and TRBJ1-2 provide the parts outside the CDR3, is DAGVTQSPTHLIKTRGQQVTLRCSPISGHKSVSWYQQVLGQGPQFIFQYYEKEERGRGNFPDRFSARQFPNYSSELNVNALLLGDSALYLCASSLGGYGYTFGSGTRLTVV.

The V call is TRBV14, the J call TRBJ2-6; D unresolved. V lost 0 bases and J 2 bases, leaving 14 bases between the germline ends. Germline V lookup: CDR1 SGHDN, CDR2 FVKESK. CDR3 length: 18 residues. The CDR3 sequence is CASSQETGRYPGANVLTF. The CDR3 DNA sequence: TGTGCCAGCAGCCAAGAGACCGGCAGGTACCCTGGGGCCAACGTCCTGACTTTC. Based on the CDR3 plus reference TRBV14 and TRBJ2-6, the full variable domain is EAGVTQFPSHSVIEKGQTVTLRCDPISGHDNLYWYRRVMGKEIKFLLHFVKESKQDESGMPNNRFLAERTGGTYSTLKVQPAELEDSGVYFCASSQETGRYPGANVLTFGAGSRLTVL.

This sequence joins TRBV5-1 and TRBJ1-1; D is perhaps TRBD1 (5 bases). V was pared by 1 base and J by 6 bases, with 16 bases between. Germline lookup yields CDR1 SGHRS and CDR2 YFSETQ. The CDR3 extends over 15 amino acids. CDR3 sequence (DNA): TGCGCCAGCAGCTTGTACGAGGGACGCTTGGCTGAAGCTTTCTTT. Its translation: CASSLYEGRLAEAFF.

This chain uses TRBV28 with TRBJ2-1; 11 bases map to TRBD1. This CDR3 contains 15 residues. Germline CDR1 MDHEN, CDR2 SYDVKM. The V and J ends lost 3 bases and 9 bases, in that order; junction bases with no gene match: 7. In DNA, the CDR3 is TGTGCCAGCAGTTTGGCGGGACAGGGGGGAGGTGAGCAGTTCTTC. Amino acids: CASSLAGQGGGEQFF.